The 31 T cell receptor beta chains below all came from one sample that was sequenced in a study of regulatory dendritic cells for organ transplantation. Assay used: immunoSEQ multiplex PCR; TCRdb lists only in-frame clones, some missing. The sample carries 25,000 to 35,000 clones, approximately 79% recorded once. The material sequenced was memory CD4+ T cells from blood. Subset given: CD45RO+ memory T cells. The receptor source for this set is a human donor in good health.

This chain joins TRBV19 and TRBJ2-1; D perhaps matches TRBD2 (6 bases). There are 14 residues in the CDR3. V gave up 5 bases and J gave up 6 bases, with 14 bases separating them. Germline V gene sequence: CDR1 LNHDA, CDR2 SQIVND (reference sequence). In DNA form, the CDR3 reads TGTGCCAGTAGTGGGGGACTGGAGGGCAATGAGCAGTTCTTC. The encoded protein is CASSGGLEGNEQFF. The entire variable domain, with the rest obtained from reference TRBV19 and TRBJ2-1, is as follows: DGGITQSPKYLFRKEGQNVTLSCEQNLNHDAMYWYRQDPGQGLRLIYYSQIVNDFQKGDIAEGYSVSREKKESFPLTVTSAQKNPTAFYLCASSGGLEGNEQFFGPGTRLTVL.

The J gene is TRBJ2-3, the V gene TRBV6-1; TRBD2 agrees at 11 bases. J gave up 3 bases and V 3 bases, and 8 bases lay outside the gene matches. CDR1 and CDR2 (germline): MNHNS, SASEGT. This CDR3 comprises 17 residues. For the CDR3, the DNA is TGTGCCAGCAGTGATAGAATAGCGGGGGGGTGGACAGATACGCAGTATTTT. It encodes CASSDRIAGGWTDTQYF.

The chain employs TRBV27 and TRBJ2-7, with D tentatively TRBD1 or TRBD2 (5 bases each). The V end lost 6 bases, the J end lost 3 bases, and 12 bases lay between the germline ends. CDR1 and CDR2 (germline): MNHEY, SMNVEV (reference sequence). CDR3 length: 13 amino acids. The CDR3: CASSLLGDYEQYF. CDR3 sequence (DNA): TGTGCCAGCAGCCTTTTGGGGGACTACGAGCAGTACTTC.

CDR3 protein: CASRGQGVQPQHF. Here the CDR3 DNA reads TGTGCCAGCAGGGGGCAAGGAGTTCAGCCCCAGCATTTT. This chain joins TRBV19 and TRBJ1-5; 8 bases line up with TRBD1. CDR3 length: 13 residues. V lost 9 bases to trimming and J lost 6 bases; unmatched junction nucleotides: 7. The V gene's germline CDR1 is LNHDA and CDR2 SQIVND (reference sequence).

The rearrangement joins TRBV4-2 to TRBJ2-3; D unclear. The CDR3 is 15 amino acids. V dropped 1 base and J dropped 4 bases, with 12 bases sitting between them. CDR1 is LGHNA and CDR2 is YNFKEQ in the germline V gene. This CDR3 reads CASSQVWDRSDTQYF. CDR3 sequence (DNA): TGTGCCAGCAGCCAAGTGTGGGATAGGTCAGATACGCAGTATTTT.

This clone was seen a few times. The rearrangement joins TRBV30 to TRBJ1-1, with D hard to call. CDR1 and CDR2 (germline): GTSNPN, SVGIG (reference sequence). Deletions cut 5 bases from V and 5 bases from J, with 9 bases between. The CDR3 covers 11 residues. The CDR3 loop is CAWAYTTEAFF. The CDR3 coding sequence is TGTGCCTGGGCCTACACAACTGAAGCTTTCTTT.

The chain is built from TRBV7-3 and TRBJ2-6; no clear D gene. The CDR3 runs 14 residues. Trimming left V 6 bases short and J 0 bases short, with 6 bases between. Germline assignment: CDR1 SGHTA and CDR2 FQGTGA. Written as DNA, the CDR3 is TGTGCCAGCAGTGAAAGCTCTGGGGCCAACGTCCTGACTTTC. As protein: CASSESSGANVLTF.

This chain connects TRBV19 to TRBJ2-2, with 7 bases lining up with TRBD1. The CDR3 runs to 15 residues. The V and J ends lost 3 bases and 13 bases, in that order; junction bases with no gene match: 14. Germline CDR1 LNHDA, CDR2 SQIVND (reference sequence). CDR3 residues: CASSMQVPGTDGLFF. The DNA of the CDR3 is TGTGCCAGTAGTATGCAGGTCCCCGGGACAGATGGGCTGTTTTTT.

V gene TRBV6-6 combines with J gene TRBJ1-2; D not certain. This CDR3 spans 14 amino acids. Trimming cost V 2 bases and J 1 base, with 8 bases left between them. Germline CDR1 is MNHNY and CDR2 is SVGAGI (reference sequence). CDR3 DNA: TGTGCCAGCAGTTACGAAGGAATTAACTATGGCTACACCTTC. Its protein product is CASSYEGINYGYTF.

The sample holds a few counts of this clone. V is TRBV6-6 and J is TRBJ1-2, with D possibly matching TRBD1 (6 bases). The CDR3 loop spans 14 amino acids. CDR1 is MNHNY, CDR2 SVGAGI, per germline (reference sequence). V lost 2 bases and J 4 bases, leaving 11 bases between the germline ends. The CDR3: CASSYHRVLYGYTF. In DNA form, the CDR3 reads TGTGCCAGCAGTTACCACAGGGTGCTCTATGGCTACACCTTC.

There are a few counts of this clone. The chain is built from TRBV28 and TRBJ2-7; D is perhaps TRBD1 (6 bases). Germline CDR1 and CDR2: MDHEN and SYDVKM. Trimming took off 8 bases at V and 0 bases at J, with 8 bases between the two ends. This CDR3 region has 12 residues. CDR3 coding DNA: TGTGCCAGCGGACAGAGCTCCTACGAGCAGTACTTC. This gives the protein CASGQSSYEQYF.

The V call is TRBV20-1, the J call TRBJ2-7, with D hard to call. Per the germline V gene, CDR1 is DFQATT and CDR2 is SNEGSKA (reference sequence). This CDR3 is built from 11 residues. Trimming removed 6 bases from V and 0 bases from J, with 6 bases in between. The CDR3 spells CSALRSYEQYF. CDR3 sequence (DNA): TGCAGTGCCCTCCGCTCCTACGAGCAGTACTTC.

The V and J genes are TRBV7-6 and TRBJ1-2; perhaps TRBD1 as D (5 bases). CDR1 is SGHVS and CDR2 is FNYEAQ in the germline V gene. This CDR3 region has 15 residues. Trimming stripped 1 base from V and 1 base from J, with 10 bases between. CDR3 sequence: CASSLDRHSNYGYTF. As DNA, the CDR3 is TGTGCCAGCAGCTTAGACAGGCATAGTAACTATGGCTACACCTTC.

CDR3 loop: CASSYSGLAGVSQYF. CDR3 coding DNA: TGTGCCAGCAGTTACTCAGGACTAGCGGGAGTTTCGCAGTATTTT. The rearrangement links TRBV6-6 to TRBJ2-3; 13 bases align to TRBD2. V was clipped by 0 bases and J by 10 bases; unmatched bases: 4. This CDR3 is built from 15 residues. CDR1 is MNHNY, CDR2 SVGAGI, per germline (reference sequence).

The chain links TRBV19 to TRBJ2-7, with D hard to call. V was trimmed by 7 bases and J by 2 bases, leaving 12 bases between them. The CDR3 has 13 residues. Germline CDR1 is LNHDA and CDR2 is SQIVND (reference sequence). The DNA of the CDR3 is TGTGCCAGTACTATCGACCACACCTACGAGCAGTACTTC. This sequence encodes CASTIDHTYEQYF.

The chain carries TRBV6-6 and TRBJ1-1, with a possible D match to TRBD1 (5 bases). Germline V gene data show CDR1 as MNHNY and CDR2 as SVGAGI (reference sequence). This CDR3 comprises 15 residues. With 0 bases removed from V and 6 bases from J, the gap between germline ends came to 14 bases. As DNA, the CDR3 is TGTGCCAGCAGTTACTCGAGACAGAATAAGGCTGAAGCTTTCTTT. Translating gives CASSYSRQNKAEAFF.

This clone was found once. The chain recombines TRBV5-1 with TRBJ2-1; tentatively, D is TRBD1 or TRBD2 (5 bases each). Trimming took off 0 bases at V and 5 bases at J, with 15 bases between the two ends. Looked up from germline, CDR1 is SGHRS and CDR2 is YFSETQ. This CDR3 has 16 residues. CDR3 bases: TGCGCCAGCAGCTTGGATCGGTTGCAGGGAGACAATGAGCAGTTCTTC. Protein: CASSLDRLQGDNEQFF.

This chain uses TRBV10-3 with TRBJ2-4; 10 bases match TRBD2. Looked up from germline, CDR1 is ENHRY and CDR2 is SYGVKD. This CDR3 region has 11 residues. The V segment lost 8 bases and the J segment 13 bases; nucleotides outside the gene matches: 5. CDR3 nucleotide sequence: TGTGCCATCGGTAGCGGGGGGATCCAGTACTTC. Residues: CAIGSGGIQYF.

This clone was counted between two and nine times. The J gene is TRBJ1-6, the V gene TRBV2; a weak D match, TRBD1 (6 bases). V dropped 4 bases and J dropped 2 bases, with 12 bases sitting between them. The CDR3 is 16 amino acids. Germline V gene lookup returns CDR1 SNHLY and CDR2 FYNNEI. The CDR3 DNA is TGTGCCAGCAGTGTAGGGGGTTGGACCTATAATTCACCCCTCCACTTT. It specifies CASSVGGWTYNSPLHF.

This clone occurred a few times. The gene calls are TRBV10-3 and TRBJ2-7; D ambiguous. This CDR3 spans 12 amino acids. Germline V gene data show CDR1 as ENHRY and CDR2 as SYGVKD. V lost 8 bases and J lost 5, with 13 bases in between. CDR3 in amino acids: CAILNGRHEQYF. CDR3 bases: TGTGCCATCCTCAACGGTCGCCACGAGCAGTACTTC.

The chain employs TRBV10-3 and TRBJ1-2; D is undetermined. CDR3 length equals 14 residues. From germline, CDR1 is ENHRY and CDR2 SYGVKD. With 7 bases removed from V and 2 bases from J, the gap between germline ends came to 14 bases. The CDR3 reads CAITDPRLNYGYTF. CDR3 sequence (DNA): TGTGCCATCACCGACCCCCGGCTAAACTATGGCTACACCTTC.

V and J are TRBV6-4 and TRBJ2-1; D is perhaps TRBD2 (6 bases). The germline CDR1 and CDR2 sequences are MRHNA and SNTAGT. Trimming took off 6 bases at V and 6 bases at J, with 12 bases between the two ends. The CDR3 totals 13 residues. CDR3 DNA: TGTGCCAGCAGAGACACGGAGGGCAATGAGCAGTTCTTC. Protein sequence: CASRDTEGNEQFF.

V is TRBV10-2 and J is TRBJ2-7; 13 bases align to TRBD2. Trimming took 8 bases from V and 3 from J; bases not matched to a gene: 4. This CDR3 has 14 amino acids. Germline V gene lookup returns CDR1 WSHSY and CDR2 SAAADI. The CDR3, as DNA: TGCGCCAGCTCCCGGACTAGCGGGAGCTACGAGCAGTACTTC. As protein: CASSRTSGSYEQYF.

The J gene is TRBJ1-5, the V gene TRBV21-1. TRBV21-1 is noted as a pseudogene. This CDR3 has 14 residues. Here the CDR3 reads CASIGGISNQPQHF. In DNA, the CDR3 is TGTGCCAGCATCGGGGGGATCAGCAATCAGCCCCAGCATTTT.

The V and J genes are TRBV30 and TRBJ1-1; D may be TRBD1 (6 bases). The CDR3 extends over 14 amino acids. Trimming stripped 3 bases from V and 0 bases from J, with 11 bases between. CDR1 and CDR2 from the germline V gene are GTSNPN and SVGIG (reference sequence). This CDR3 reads CAWSGQTMNTEAFF. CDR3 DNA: TGTGCCTGGAGCGGACAGACTATGAACACTGAAGCTTTCTTT.

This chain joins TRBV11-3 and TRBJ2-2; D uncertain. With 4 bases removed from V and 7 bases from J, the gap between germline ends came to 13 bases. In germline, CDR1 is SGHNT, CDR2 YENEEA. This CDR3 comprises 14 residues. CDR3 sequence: CASSSSLILGELFF. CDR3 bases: TGTGCCAGCAGCTCCTCGTTGATCCTCGGGGAGCTGTTTTTT.

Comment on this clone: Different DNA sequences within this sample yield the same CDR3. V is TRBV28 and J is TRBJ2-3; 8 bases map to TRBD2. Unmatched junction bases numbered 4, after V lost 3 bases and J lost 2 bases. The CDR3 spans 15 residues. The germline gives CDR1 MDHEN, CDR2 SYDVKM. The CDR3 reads CASSLPSGLTDTQYF. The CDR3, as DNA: TGTGCCAGCAGTTTGCCTAGCGGGCTCACAGATACGCAGTATTTT.

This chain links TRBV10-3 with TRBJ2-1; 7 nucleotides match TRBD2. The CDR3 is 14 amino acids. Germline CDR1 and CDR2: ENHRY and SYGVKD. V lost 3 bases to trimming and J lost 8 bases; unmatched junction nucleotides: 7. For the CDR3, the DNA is TGTGCCATCAGTGAAACAACAGCGGGGTATGAGCAGTTCTTC. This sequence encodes CAISETTAGYEQFF.

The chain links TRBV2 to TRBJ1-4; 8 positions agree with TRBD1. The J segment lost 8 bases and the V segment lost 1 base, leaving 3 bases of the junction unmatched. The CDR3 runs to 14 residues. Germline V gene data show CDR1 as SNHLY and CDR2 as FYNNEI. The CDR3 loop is CASSEVGQGEKLFF. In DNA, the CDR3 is TGTGCCAGCAGTGAAGTCGGACAGGGCGAAAAACTGTTTTTT.

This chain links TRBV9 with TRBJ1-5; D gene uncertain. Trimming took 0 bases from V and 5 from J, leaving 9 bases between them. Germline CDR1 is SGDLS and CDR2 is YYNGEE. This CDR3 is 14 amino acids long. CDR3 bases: TGTGCCAGCAGCGTAGAGGGTGATTATCAGCCCCAGCATTTT. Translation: CASSVEGDYQPQHF.

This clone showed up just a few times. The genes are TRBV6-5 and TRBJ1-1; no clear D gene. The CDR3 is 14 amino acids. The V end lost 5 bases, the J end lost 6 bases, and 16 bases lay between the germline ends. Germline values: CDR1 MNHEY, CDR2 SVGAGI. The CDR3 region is CASSHRLGRAEAFF. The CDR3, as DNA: TGTGCCAGCAGTCATCGACTGGGGAGGGCTGAAGCTTTCTTT.